The rows below give T cell receptor beta chains drawn from one sample of a study of CD8 T cells in ankylosing spondylitis. TCRdb reprocessed the 5' RACE reads via MiXCR and lists one record per CDR3 protein. The profile shows about 130,000 distinct CDR3 sequences, about 7% of them singletons. Sequences were obtained from blood, either unsorted or a sorted T cell fraction (not recorded which). All receptors derive from a male donor with ankylosing spondylitis or in good health (not recorded which). Both conserved end residues are part of each CDR3. The D gene is left open where the match is weak. Size is omitted from some rows. Given values are once, few, many or a class for expanded clones.

V	J	D	size	CDR3	DNA
TRBV5-1	TRBJ1-4	-	many	CASSLDSTPGEKLFF	TGCGCCAGCAGCTTGGACTCGACCCCCGGTGAAAAACTGTTTTTT
TRBV20-1	TRBJ2-7	TRBD2	many	CSAGGLGMNPQYF	TGCAGTGCCGGCGGACTAGGAATGAATCCGCAGTACTTC
TRBV5-1	TRBJ2-2	-	many	CASSPRGDTGELFF	TGCGCCAGCAGTCCGCGGGGCGACACCGGGGAGCTGTTTTTT
TRBV21-1	TRBJ2-3	-	few	CASSKQPQTLTGTDTQYF	TGTGCCAGCAGCAAACAACCCCAGACATTAACGGGCACAGATACGCAGTATTTT
TRBV6-1	TRBJ2-3	-	many	CASSSRGQASDTQYF	TGTGCCAGCAGTAGCAGGGGACAAGCCTCAGATACGCAGTATTTT
TRBV5-1	TRBJ2-2	TRBD2	many	CASSQGTSGIRELFF	TGCGCCAGCAGCCAAGGGACTAGCGGTATCAGGGAGCTGTTTTTT
TRBV7-2	TRBJ2-3	-	many	CATGPISTDTQYF	TGTGCCACCGGACCGATAAGCACAGATACGCAGTATTTT
TRBV7-2	TRBJ1-5	TRBD1	many	CASSLEGQGGQPQHF	TGTGCCAGCAGCTTAGAGGGACAGGGAGGGCAGCCCCAGCATTTT
TRBV12-3/TRBV12-4	TRBJ2-7	TRBD1	many	CASSFDRGWDEQYF	TGTGCCAGCAGTTTCGACAGGGGGTGGGACGAGCAGTACTTC
TRBV25-1	TRBJ2-2	TRBD2	-	CASSELLSGAFQNTGELFF	TGTGCCAGCAGTGAATTGTTAAGCGGGGCATTCCAAAACACCGGGGAGCTGTTTTTT
TRBV5-1	TRBJ2-2	-	many	CASSLDSPATGELFF	TGCGCCAGCAGCTTGGATAGTCCGGCCACCGGGGAGCTGTTTTTT
TRBV27	TRBJ2-7	-	many	CASSLTGQTYEQYF	TGTGCCAGCAGTTTAACAGGACAAACCTACGAGCAGTACTTC
TRBV7-3	TRBJ1-2	-	-	CASSQGYGYTF	TGTGCCAGCAGCCAGGGATATGGCTACACCTTC
TRBV27	TRBJ2-3	TRBD2	many	CASSPSGGAVGADTQYF	TGTGCCAGCAGTCCCAGCGGGGGGGCGGTGGGTGCAGATACGCAGTATTTT
TRBV7-9	TRBJ1-1	-	many	CASTTGGAKAFF	TGTGCCAGCACCACCGGGGGGGCAAAGGCTTTCTTT
TRBV20-1	TRBJ1-3	-	many	CSAVKDSVSGNTIYF	TGCAGTGCTGTAAAGGACAGCGTCTCTGGAAACACCATATATTTT
TRBV14	TRBJ2-1	-	many	CASSQDRWDGQFF	TGTGCCAGCAGCCAAGATAGATGGGATGGGCAGTTCTTC
TRBV29-1	TRBJ2-7	-	many	CSVAWGTNEQYF	TGCAGCGTTGCGTGGGGGACCAACGAGCAGTACTTC
TRBV5-1	TRBJ2-2	TRBD2	many	CASSLAELAGSGELFF	TGCGCCAGCAGCTTGGCCGAGCTAGCGGGGTCCGGGGAGCTGTTTTTT
TRBV5-1	TRBJ1-1	-	many	CASSFVAGATMNTEAFF	TGCGCCAGCAGCTTTGTCGCAGGGGCGACCATGAACACTGAAGCTTTCTTT
TRBV3-1	TRBJ1-2	TRBD1	many	CASSPSGQGRGYTF	TGTGCCAGCAGCCCCTCGGGACAGGGACGGGGCTACACCTTC
TRBV21-1	TRBJ2-6	-	once	CAPNRVFSGANVLTF	TGTGCCCCAAACCGGGTCTTCTCTGGGGCCAACGTCCTGACTTTC
TRBV12-3/TRBV12-4	TRBJ2-2	-	many	CASSLTGMNTGELFF	TGTGCCAGCAGTTTAACAGGAATGAACACCGGGGAGCTGTTTTTT
TRBV5-5	TRBJ1-5	-	many	CASSVGIQPQHF	TGTGCCAGCAGCGTAGGTATTCAGCCCCAGCATTTT
TRBV5-1	TRBJ2-1	TRBD1	many	CASSNTDSHRGNEQFF	TGCGCCAGCAGCAACACGGACAGCCACAGGGGCAATGAGCAGTTCTTC
TRBV7-2	TRBJ2-7	TRBD1	many	CASSVRTGEPYEQYF	TGTGCCAGCAGCGTCCGGACAGGGGAACCCTACGAGCAGTACTTC
TRBV27	TRBJ2-3	-	many	CASSAIQGLSTDTQYF	TGTGCCAGCAGTGCCATACAGGGCCTTAGCACAGATACGCAGTATTTT
TRBV7-3	TRBJ2-3	-	many	CASSLRAGNTDTQYF	TGTGCCAGCAGCTTACGGGCAGGGAACACAGATACGCAGTATTTT
TRBV4-1	TRBJ2-5	-	many	CASSQEWEQRETQYF	TGCGCCAGCAGCCAAGAATGGGAACAGCGAGAGACCCAGTACTTC
TRBV7-9	TRBJ1-4	-	many	CASSLGDRRNEKLFF	TGTGCCAGCAGCTTGGGGGACCGAAGAAATGAAAAACTGTTTTTT
TRBV7-9	TRBJ2-2	TRBD2	many	CASSRGLAGTGELFF	TGTGCCAGCAGCCGGGGACTAGCGGGCACCGGGGAGCTGTTTTTT
TRBV29-1	TRBJ1-3	-	many	CSVEVSSGNTIYF	TGCAGCGTTGAAGTTAGCTCTGGAAACACCATATATTTT
TRBV29-1	TRBJ2-2	-	many	CSVQSSGNTGELFF	TGCAGCGTTCAGTCCTCGGGTAACACCGGGGAGCTGTTTTTT
TRBV5-1	TRBJ2-3	-	-	CASRKGITTDTQYF	TGCGCCAGCAGAAAGGGGATAACCACAGATACGCAGTATTTT
TRBV21-1	TRBJ2-1	-	many	CASSRGGRGLGDEQFF	TGTGCCAGCAGCAGGGGAGGGCGGGGCTTAGGGGATGAGCAGTTCTTC
TRBV5-1	TRBJ1-5	-	many	CASSLDGGNQPQHF	TGCGCCAGCAGCTTGGACGGTGGTAATCAGCCCCAGCATTTT
TRBV20-1	TRBJ1-5	-	-	CCASATDFYSNQPQHF	TGCTGTGCTAGCGCGACCGACTTTTACAGCAATCAGCCCCAGCATTTT